Presented here are 4 T cell receptor beta chains from one specimen sequenced in a study of CD8+CD57+ T cells in acquired aplastic anemia. CD8+CD57+ cell expansion had been shown by flow cytometry in patients chosen for sequencing. TCR beta VDJ and CDR3 were profiled, and genomic DNA was the template. TCRdb re-derived calls from the reads in MiXCR, one entry per CDR3 protein. Of 250,000 or so distinct CDR3 sequences detected, about 44% appear once; the ten largest clones hold under 9%. Sequenced: sorted CD4+, CD8+, or CD8+CD57+ T cells (not recorded which) from PBMCs. These receptors were obtained from a human donor with aplastic anemia.

CDR3 sequence: CASSIAGTGGANVLTF. The CDR3 DNA reads TGTGCCAGCAGCATCGCCGGGACAGGGGGGGCCAACGTCCTGACTTTC. V usage is TRBV7-9 and J usage is TRBJ2-6; 9 nucleotides line up with TRBD1. The ends lost 5 bases at V and 4 bases at J; junction bases unmatched: 6. The germline CDR1 and CDR2 sequences are SEHNR and FQNEAQ (reference sequence). This CDR3 spans 16 amino acids.

This clonotype was counted many times. This chain links TRBV10-3 with TRBJ2-7, with D unresolved. The CDR3 sequence is 15 residues long. Per the germline V gene, CDR1 is ENHRY and CDR2 is SYGVKD. With 5 bases removed from V and 3 bases from J, the gap between germline ends came to 17 bases. The CDR3 region has the DNA TGTGCCATCAGTCCAGACCGCCGAAGCCACTACGAGCAGTACTTC. It codes for CAISPDRRSHYEQYF.

Notes on this clonotype: This may be a read error, as it is one base from a much larger clone. The rearrangement links TRBV6-5 to TRBJ2-7, with 7 bases aligning to TRBD2. CDR1 is MNHEY, CDR2 SVGAGI, per germline. The CDR3 totals 16 residues. The V segment lost 2 bases and the J segment 2 bases; nucleotides outside the gene matches: 9. The CDR3 is CASSYGGGTGTYEQYF. CDR3 nucleotide sequence: TGTGCCAGCAGTTACGGGGGGGGGACCGGTACCTACGAGCAGTACTTC.

This clonotype was found many times. V usage is TRBV6-4 and J usage is TRBJ2-2; 7 nucleotides match TRBD2. Germline V gives CDR1 MRHNA, CDR2 SNTAGT. The CDR3 is made up of 15 amino acids. Trimming cost V 3 bases and J 2 bases; bases outside gene matches: 3. The CDR3 DNA reads TGTGCCAGCAGTGAGGCGGGGGAAAACACCGGGGAGCTGTTTTTT. Residues: CASSEAGENTGELFF.